One and the same sample provided the 2 T cell receptor beta chains below, sequenced in a study of beta chain features in type 1 diabetes. Investigators reverse transcribed all isolated RNA, so they sequenced expressed TCRB transcripts. The repertoire was sequenced with immunoSEQ multiplex PCR; TCRdb's copy has only in-frame clones and lacks some. Among hundreds of thousands of clones listed, 12% to 15% were seen once. The sequenced sample consisted of central memory CD4+ T cells from blood. Receptors originate from a man between 25 and 39 years old in good health.

In the case of this clone: Other DNA sequences from this sample encode an identical CDR3 as well. This chain uses TRBV5-6 with TRBJ2-1, with TRBD2 identical over 8 bases. The CDR3 contains 15 residues. Germline V gene sequence: CDR1 SGHDT, CDR2 YYEEEE. J was trimmed by 7 bases and V by 4 bases; bases with no gene match: 10. The CDR3 nucleotides read TGTGCCAGCAGCGTCCCCGGGGGGGCCGGGAATGAGCAGTTCTTC. Translating gives CASSVPGGAGNEQFF.

This clone was picked up many times. The chain uses TRBV10-3 and TRBJ2-1, with D tentatively TRBD1 (5 bases). Germline V gene lookup returns CDR1 ENHRY and CDR2 SYGVKD. Trimming cost V 3 bases and J 8 bases, with 11 bases left between them. The CDR3 sequence is 13 residues long. CDR3 DNA sequence: TGTGCCATCAGTGATGGGGCAAAGGATGAGCAGTTCTTC. Encoded protein: CAISDGAKDEQFF.